This T cell receptor (beta chain) was profiled in a study of T cell repertoires in cytomegalovirus infection. About the study: Public TCR beta signatures provided an indication of both CMV infection and a matching HLA type.

Notes on the study in general: Based on cumulative public TCR beta family frequency, carriers of CMV plus the relevant HLA were identified. It was HLA-C-restricted CMV-specific TCR beta clonotypes that dominated the response ex vivo.

Points on this clonotype: Its target is unknown.

One entry per CDR3 protein, called by TCRdb with MiXCR from the reads. This sample yields approximately 700,000 distinct CDR3 sequences, of which roughly 36% are seen a single time; more than 2.5% belongs to the top ten. The CDR3 has 15 amino acids. Per germline, CDR1 MNHEY and CDR2 SMNVEV (reference sequence). The V gene lost 0 bases and the J gene lost 4 bases, with 12 bases spanning the gap. The TCR originated in a human donor in good health (CMV status not recorded). Some clones in this sample may be carry-over from other donors' samples. Sequencing was carried out using PBMCs. The gene calls are TRBV27 and TRBJ1-2; no reliable D call. Here the CDR3 DNA reads TGTGCCAGCAGTTTATCCCCTTTAGCGGGCTATGGCTACACCTTC. Translating it yields CASSLSPLAGYGYTF.